These 26 T cell receptor beta chains originate from one sample sequenced in a study of identical twins. TCRdb reanalysed the 5' RACE reads using MiXCR and keeps one entry per CDR3 protein. The sample comprises under 800,000 distinct CDR3 sequences, around 20% of which are singletons, and over 4% rests with the top ten. The same sample was also used in a study of T cells expressing NK-cell markers.

Sequences were obtained from PBMCs. The receptors were sampled from a woman aged 18-29 years in good health.

This clonotype was counted between two and nine times. The genes are TRBV20-1 and TRBJ2-5, with TRBD1 as a possible D gene (7 bases). The V and J ends lost 3 bases and 5 bases respectively, with 16 bases between them. The CDR3 covers 14 residues. Germline CDR1 reads DFQATT; CDR2 reads SNEGSKA (reference sequence). The CDR3 DNA follows: TGCAGTGCTAGGGGGGGAGGCAGGGGGGAGACCCAGTACTTC. Amino acids: CSARGGGRGETQYF.

V and J are TRBV20-1 and TRBJ2-5, with D perhaps TRBD1 or TRBD2 (5 bases each). Between the trimmed V and J ends, which lost 4 bases and 5 bases, there was a span of 17 bases. The germline V gene encodes CDR1 DFQATT and CDR2 SNEGSKA (reference sequence). The CDR3 covers 14 residues. Here the CDR3 reads CSATRSGGVETQYF. CDR3 coding DNA: TGCAGTGCTACAAGGAGTGGGGGAGTGGAGACCCAGTACTTC.

This clonotype was recorded a few times. V usage is TRBV20-1 and J usage is TRBJ2-2; 9 nucleotides line up with TRBD2. Germline-derived CDR1 and CDR2 are DFQATT and SNEGSKA (reference sequence). The CDR3 runs to 14 residues. J lost 6 bases, V lost 0 bases, and 2 bases had no gene match. DNA for the CDR3: TGCAGTGCTAGAGATCCTAGCGGGGCCGGGGAGCTGTTTTTT. Protein product: CSARDPSGAGELFF.

The DNA of the CDR3 is TGTGCTAGTGGTTTGGTACAGGGGGCGGACGAGCAGTACTTC. It encodes CASGLVQGADEQYF. The rearrangement links TRBV12-5 to TRBJ2-7; 9 bases map to TRBD1. With V trimmed by 0 bases and J by 5 bases, 2 bases remained unmatched. The length of the CDR3 is 14 residues. Germline CDR1 is LGHNT and CDR2 is FRNRAP.

This clonotype was observed at least ten times. The rearrangement links TRBV12-3 or TRBV12-4 to TRBJ1-1; D not resolved. This CDR3 has 10 amino acids. Trimming shortened V by 6 bases and J by 2 bases, and 1 base separated the two germline ends. The CDR3 sequence: CASSNTEAFF. CDR3 nucleotides: TGTGCCAGCAGCAACACTGAAGCTTTCTTT.

This clonotype was seen only a few times. This chain links TRBV6-5 with TRBJ2-7; the D is unclear. Germline assignment: CDR1 MNHEY and CDR2 SVGAGI. CDR3 length: 10 amino acids. The V end lost 8 bases, the J end lost 6 bases, and 8 bases lay between the germline ends. The CDR3 nucleotides read TGTGCCAGCGGGGTGGGCGAGCAGTACTTC. Its protein is CASGVGEQYF.

This clonotype was recorded once. The J gene is TRBJ2-3, the V gene TRBV5-6, with 8 bases identical to TRBD2. V lost 4 bases, J lost 0 bases, and 7 bases stayed unmatched. CDR1 and CDR2 from the germline V gene are SGHDT and YYEEEE. This CDR3 has 16 amino acids. The CDR3 coding sequence is TGTGCCAGCAGCGGCCAAGCGGGGGCTAGCACAGATACGCAGTATTTT. This sequence encodes CASSGQAGASTDTQYF.

This clonotype was seen ten or more times. The genes are TRBV20-1 and TRBJ2-7; 12 bases match TRBD1. The length of the CDR3 is 14 residues. Germline assignment: CDR1 DFQATT and CDR2 SNEGSKA (reference sequence). The trim removed 6 bases at V and 4 bases at J, leaving 7 bases unmatched. In nucleotides, the CDR3 is TGCAGTGCAGCACCGGGACAGGGGGCTTACGAGCAGTACTTC. It yields the protein CSAAPGQGAYEQYF.

The rearrangement links TRBV6-1 to TRBJ2-7, with D possibly being TRBD1 (6 bases). The CDR3 has 13 amino acids. V was shortened by 7 bases and J by 3 bases, with 13 bases between the two germline ends. Germline CDR1 MNHNS, CDR2 SASEGT. CDR3 amino acids: CASIRDTNYEQYF. In DNA, the CDR3 is TGTGCCAGCATCAGGGACACTAACTACGAGCAGTACTTC.

This clonotype was observed a few times. This chain links TRBV20-1 with TRBJ2-1, with D possibly TRBD2 on 7 matching bases. The CDR3 loop spans 14 amino acids. Germline V CDR1 and CDR2: DFQATT, SNEGSKA (reference sequence). V lost 1 base and J lost 8, with 15 bases in between. In nucleotides, the CDR3 is TGCAGTGCTAGAGGCGCGGGGGCCGCCCATGAGCAGTTCTTC. It is translated as CSARGAGAAHEQFF.

This clonotype has more than one count but fewer than ten. At one end, the junction sequence differs from germline, possibly due to a read error. The J gene is TRBJ2-1, the V gene TRBV7-2, with 8 bases aligning to TRBD1. The CDR3 contains 16 residues. From germline, CDR1 is SGHTA and CDR2 FQGNSA. In DNA form, the CDR3 reads TGTGCCAGCAGCTTATCCACAGGGGGAACCTACGATGAGCAGTTCTTC. Translated: CASSLSTGGTYDEQFF.

The J gene is TRBJ2-1, the V gene TRBV6-2 or TRBV6-3, with D perhaps TRBD1 (7 bases). The length of the CDR3 is 16 residues. The germline gives CDR1 MNHEY, CDR2 SVGEGT. V gave up 6 bases and J gave up 3 bases, with 18 bases separating them. CDR3 bases: TGTGCCAGCAGCCCCAAGGGCAGGGGGGACTACAATGAGCAGTTCTTC. Protein sequence: CASSPKGRGDYNEQFF.

This clonotype was counted between two and nine times. V and J are TRBV5-6 and TRBJ1-1, with a possible D match to TRBD1 (5 bases). Trimming shortened V by 7 bases and J by 5 bases, and 15 bases separated the two germline ends. Per the germline V gene, CDR1 is SGHDT and CDR2 is YYEEEE. The CDR3 spans 13 residues. CDR3 sequence reads: CASGWGMETEAFF. CDR3 coding DNA: TGTGCCAGCGGATGGGGGATGGAGACTGAAGCTTTCTTT.

The chain employs TRBV5-1 and TRBJ2-3, with TRBD2 as a possible D gene (7 bases). Germline CDR1 is SGHRS and CDR2 is YFSETQ. The V end lost 1 base, the J end lost 2 bases, and 14 bases lay between the germline ends. This CDR3 contains 16 residues. CDR3 sequence: CASSLIAGALTDTQYF. In nucleotides, the CDR3 is TGCGCCAGCAGCTTGATTGCGGGGGCCCTCACAGATACGCAGTATTTT.

There are a few counts of this clonotype. The genes are TRBV20-1 and TRBJ2-3; 7 bases align to TRBD2. The CDR3 contains 15 residues. After removal of 3 bases from V and 1 base from J, the junction contained 7 bases not matched to a gene. Per germline, CDR1 DFQATT and CDR2 SNEGSKA (reference sequence). The CDR3 region is CSARQAGTRTDTQYF. The CDR3 DNA sequence: TGCAGTGCTAGGCAAGCGGGGACCCGCACAGATACGCAGTATTTT.

This clonotype was counted a few times. The J gene is TRBJ2-1, the V gene TRBV15; 7 bases agree with TRBD1. Losses at the gene ends were 5 bases for V and 7 bases for J; bases not matched to a gene: 8. CDR1 and CDR2 from the germline V gene are LNHNV and YYDKDF (reference sequence). The CDR3 is made up of 14 amino acids. CDR3 sequence (DNA): TGTGCCACCAGCCCAACGACAGGGACGAATGAGCAGTTCTTC. Its translation is CATSPTTGTNEQFF.

This clonotype was counted only a few times. This chain uses TRBV6-5 with TRBJ2-7, with 7 bases fitting TRBD2. The germline V gene encodes CDR1 MNHEY and CDR2 SVGAGI. There are 14 residues in the CDR3. The ends lost 2 bases at V and 3 bases at J; junction bases unmatched: 4. The CDR3 sequence: CASSYGVAGYEQYF. The CDR3 coding sequence is TGTGCCAGCAGTTACGGGGTAGCGGGCTACGAGCAGTACTTC.

In its sample, this clonotype was seen a few times. The gene calls are TRBV3-1 and TRBJ2-1; 13 bases align to TRBD2. Trimming cost V 2 bases and J 12 bases; bases outside gene matches: 7. The CDR3 extends over 15 amino acids. In germline, CDR1 is LGHDT, CDR2 YNNKEL (reference sequence). The CDR3 is CASSQTSGRALGQFF. Written as DNA, the CDR3 is TGTGCCAGCAGCCAAACTAGCGGGAGGGCCCTTGGGCAGTTCTTC.

The V gene is TRBV28, the J gene TRBJ2-1, with 7 positions matching TRBD2. Germline-derived CDR1 and CDR2 are MDHEN and SYDVKM. V gave up 6 bases and J gave up 7 bases; unmatched junction bases: 12. The CDR3 length is 15 residues. CDR3 amino acids: CASRFDGGRDNEQFF. Written as DNA, the CDR3 is TGTGCCAGCAGATTTGACGGGGGGAGGGATAATGAGCAGTTCTTC. The full variable domain, in which reference TRBV28 and TRBJ2-1 provide the parts outside the CDR3, is DVKVTQSSRYLVKRTGEKVFLECVQDMDHENMFWYRQDPGLGLRLIYFSYDVKMKEKGDIPEGYSVSREKKERFSLILESASTNQTSMYLCASRFDGGRDNEQFFGPGTRLTVL.

The chain links TRBV7-2 to TRBJ2-7; D is perhaps TRBD1 (5 bases). This CDR3 has 13 residues. CDR1 and CDR2 from the germline V gene are SGHTA and FQGNSA. V lost 6 bases to trimming and J lost 5 bases, with 14 bases between them. Here the CDR3 reads CASRKIWGHEQYF. CDR3 nucleotides: TGTGCCAGCAGAAAAATCTGGGGCCACGAGCAGTACTTC.

This clonotype was found a few times. V and J are TRBV7-2 and TRBJ2-7; 9 nucleotides agree with TRBD1. The CDR3 length is 15 residues. V lost 6 bases, J lost 3 bases, and 9 bases stayed unmatched. Germline V gene sequence: CDR1 SGHTA, CDR2 FQGNSA. In nucleotides, the CDR3 is TGTGCCAGCAGGCAAGACAGGGGGGAGATCTACGAGCAGTACTTC. The encoded protein is CASRQDRGEIYEQYF.

This clonotype was observed many times. The chain links TRBV20-1 to TRBJ1-3; D is unclear. The CDR3 runs 13 residues. V lost 5 bases to trimming and J lost 3 bases, with 11 bases between them. Germline V gene lookup returns CDR1 DFQATT and CDR2 SNEGSKA (reference sequence). The CDR3 reads CSASPAIGNTIYF. The CDR3 DNA reads TGCAGTGCTTCGCCGGCGATTGGAAACACCATATATTTT.

This clonotype was seen many times. This rearrangement joins TRBV20-1 to TRBJ2-7; D is perhaps TRBD2 (5 bases). Germline V lookup: CDR1 DFQATT, CDR2 SNEGSKA (reference sequence). The CDR3 is 13 residues long. Trimming removed 0 bases at V and 9 bases at J, with 15 bases between. Here the CDR3 reads CSARDLGSGGQYF. The CDR3, as DNA: TGCAGTGCTAGAGATCTCGGATCAGGAGGGCAGTACTTC.

The chain links TRBV25-1 to TRBJ2-3; D perhaps matches TRBD2 (6 bases). The germline V and J ends were trimmed by 6 bases and 4 bases, with 14 bases remaining between them. The CDR3 has 14 residues. Germline assignment: CDR1 MGHDK and CDR2 SYGVNS. The DNA of the CDR3 is TGTGCCAGCAGGGGGGGAGAGGGCCCAGATACGCAGTATTTT. This codes for CASRGGEGPDTQYF.

V is TRBV29-1 and J is TRBJ1-1; D is uncertain. The CDR3 runs to 10 residues. V was cut by 7 bases and J by 3 bases, with 6 bases left in between. Germline CDR1 reads SQVTM; CDR2 reads ANQGSEA. The CDR3 DNA reads as TGCAGCGCCAAGGACACTGAAGCTTTCTTT. This encodes CSAKDTEAFF.

The rearrangement uses TRBV10-3 and TRBJ2-2; 10 nucleotides line up with TRBD2. CDR3 size: 14 residues. Germline CDR1 is ENHRY and CDR2 is SYGVKD. V lost 9 bases, J lost 8 bases, and 9 bases stayed unmatched. The CDR3 DNA reads as TGTGCCATTGGAGCTAGCGGGAGCTCTGGGGAGCTGTTTTTT. This codes for CAIGASGSSGELFF.